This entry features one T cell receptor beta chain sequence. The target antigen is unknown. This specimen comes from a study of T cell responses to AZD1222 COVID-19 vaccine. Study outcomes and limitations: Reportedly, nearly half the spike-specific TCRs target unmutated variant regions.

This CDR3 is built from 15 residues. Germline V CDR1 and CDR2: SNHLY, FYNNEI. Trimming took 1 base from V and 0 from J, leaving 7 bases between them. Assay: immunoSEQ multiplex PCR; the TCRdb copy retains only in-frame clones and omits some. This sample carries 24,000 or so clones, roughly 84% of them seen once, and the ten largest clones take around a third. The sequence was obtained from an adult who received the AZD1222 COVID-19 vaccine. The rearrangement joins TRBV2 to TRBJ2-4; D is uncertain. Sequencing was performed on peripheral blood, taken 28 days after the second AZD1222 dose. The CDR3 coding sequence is TGTGCCAGCAGTGAAGTGGGGATAGCCAAAAACATTCAGTACTTC. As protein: CASSEVGIAKNIQYF.